This T cell receptor beta chain stems from a study of cytomegalovirus exposure and HLA in healthy donors. Findings of the study overall: Productive rates of about 87% or about 30% were seen for most TCR beta V segments in an earlier analysis.

Vbeta (60) and Jbeta (13) primers were used in the PCR. TCRdb's copy holds only in-frame clones and misses some; the assay was immunoSEQ multiplex PCR. The table lists 100,000 or so clones, around 86% of them singletons, with approximately 6.9% in the top ten. This clone came up a few times. What it binds is unknown. V lost 7 bases, J lost 0 bases, and 16 bases lay in between. This CDR3 has 16 residues. Germline V gene sequence: CDR1 SGHVS, CDR2 FNYEAQ. J is TRBJ2-1 and V is TRBV7-6; D possibly corresponds to TRBD2 (6 bases). Sequences were obtained from PBMCs. The sequence derives from a man younger than 40 in good health and CMV-seropositive. DNA of the CDR3: TGTGCCAGCACCCCTAGGGACGGGGGCTCCTACAATGAGCAGTTCTTC. It specifies CASTPRDGGSYNEQFF.